This TCR beta chain was profiled in a study of vaccination and CD4 T cells after COVID-19. For the study at large: With nine mild cases and one severe, convalescent patients were SARS-CoV-2 positive by nasal swab PCR.

V gave up 5 bases and J gave up 6 bases; unmatched junction bases: 10. The CDR3 loop spans 16 amino acids. The germline CDR1 and CDR2 sequences are LNHNV and YYDKDF (reference sequence). Treatment noted: approximately nine-day PBMC culture with coronavirus spike peptide pools or control peptides (ViraFEST assay). This clonotype is labeled as medium-sized. The antigen is undetermined. The Oncomine TCR Beta short-read assay sequenced DNA from cultured CD4+ T cells. TCRdb redid the calling of the PCR reads with MiXCR, one entry per CDR3 protein. The repertoire holds just over 15,000 distinct CDR3 sequences, with 58% as singletons.

The chain combines TRBV15 with TRBJ1-6; 7 nucleotides line up with TRBD1. This clonotype was sampled from a human donor who had recovered from COVID-19. The sample was CD4+ T cells from blood, cultured in vitro. The CDR3 nucleotides read TGTGCCACCAGCTCCCGACAGGGAAGTGGTAATTCACCCCTCCACTTT. Amino acid sequence: CATSSRQGSGNSPLHF. The full variable domain, in which reference TRBV15 and TRBJ1-6 provide the parts outside the CDR3, is DAMVIQNPRYQVTQFGKPVTLSCSQTLNHNVMYWYQQKSSQAPKLLFHYYDKDFNNEADTPDNFQSRRPNTSFCFLDIRSPGLGDTAMYLCATSSRQGSGNSPLHFGNGTRLTVT.